These 23 T cell receptor beta chains were sequenced from one sample in a study of cytomegalovirus exposure and HLA in healthy donors. Primers: 60 Vbeta forward and 13 Jbeta reverse. Measured with immunoSEQ multiplex PCR; TCRdb has only the in-frame clones, and not every one. This table holds roughly 150,000 clones, 85% found once. Sequenced sample: PBMCs. Receptor source: a boy aged 2 to 10 in good health and CMV-seronegative.

The J gene is TRBJ1-2, the V gene TRBV5-6; 7 bases align to TRBD1. V lost 0 bases, J lost 3 bases, and 5 bases stayed unmatched. Per germline, CDR1 SGHDT and CDR2 YYEEEE. The CDR3 loop spans 15 amino acids. This CDR3 is CASSLEFDRDYGYTF. CDR3 DNA: TGTGCCAGCAGCTTGGAATTTGACAGGGACTATGGCTACACCTTC.

CDR3 coding DNA: TGTGCCACCAGCAGAGCCCGGGGGGCCTACGAGCAGTACTTC. This sequence encodes CATSRARGAYEQYF. This chain uses TRBV15 with TRBJ2-7; 7 nucleotides match TRBD2. Losses at the gene ends were 1 base for V and 2 bases for J; bases not matched to a gene: 2. Germline V CDR1 and CDR2: LNHNV, YYDKDF (reference sequence). The CDR3 is 14 residues long.

V gene TRBV6-1 combines with J gene TRBJ2-3; 16 nucleotides align to TRBD2. With 6 bases clipped from V and 8 bases from J, the junction kept 5 bases outside the gene matches. Germline-derived CDR1 and CDR2 are MNHNS and SASEGT. The CDR3 has 15 residues. For the CDR3, the DNA is TGTGCCAGCAGGGGACTAGCGGGGGGGCCTAGTACGCAGTATTTT. Encoded protein: CASRGLAGGPSTQYF.

CDR3 DNA sequence: TGTGCCAGCAGCTCGGGACTAGCGGGAGTAAGGACCAAAAACATTCAGTACTTC. Translated: CASSSGLAGVRTKNIQYF. V usage is TRBV7-6 and J usage is TRBJ2-4, with TRBD2 identical over 14 bases. V trimming: 4 bases; J trimming: 2 bases; junction bases outside the gene matches: 7. Looked up from germline, CDR1 is SGHVS and CDR2 is FNYEAQ. The CDR3 has 18 amino acids.

The J gene is TRBJ2-1, the V gene TRBV4-1; D is undetermined. Trimming took off 0 bases at V and 5 bases at J, with 11 bases between the two ends. Looked up from germline, CDR1 is MGHRA and CDR2 is YSYEKL. The CDR3 loop spans 15 amino acids. CDR3 residues: CASSQESAWHNEQFF. The DNA of the CDR3 is TGCGCCAGCAGCCAAGAAAGCGCTTGGCACAATGAGCAGTTCTTC.

The V call is TRBV21-1, the J call TRBJ1-4. TRBV21-1 is described as a pseudogene. CDR3 size: 14 residues. CDR3 residues: CASSHHASSEKLFF. In nucleotides, the CDR3 is TGTGCCAGCAGCCACCACGCTAGTAGCGAAAAACTGTTTTTT.

This chain connects TRBV30 to TRBJ2-3, with D maybe TRBD2 (5 bases). The CDR3 has 15 amino acids. Trimming left V 4 bases short and J 6 bases short, with 20 bases between. Germline V lookup: CDR1 GTSNPN, CDR2 SVGIG (reference sequence). CDR3 residues: CAWKLRDHIADTQYF. In nucleotides, the CDR3 is TGTGCCTGGAAGCTCCGGGATCACATAGCGGATACGCAGTATTTT.

The V and J genes are TRBV14 and TRBJ1-1; a weak D match, TRBD1 (5 bases). The CDR3 consists of 15 residues. Germline-derived CDR1 and CDR2 are SGHDN and FVKESK. Between the trimmed V and J ends, which lost 3 bases and 0 bases, there was a span of 11 bases. The chain's CDR3 is CASSQARAMNTEAFF. CDR3 sequence (DNA): TGTGCCAGCAGCCAGGCCAGGGCGATGAACACTGAAGCTTTCTTT.

The chain links TRBV19 to TRBJ2-7; 9 nucleotides align to TRBD2. V dropped 5 bases and J dropped 5; count of bases not matched to a gene: 10. In germline, CDR1 is LNHDA, CDR2 SQIVND (reference sequence). The CDR3 runs to 15 residues. CDR3 residues: CASSVGGSGSDEQYF. CDR3 in DNA: TGTGCCAGTAGTGTGGGAGGTAGCGGGAGCGACGAGCAGTACTTC.

This chain joins TRBV6-1 and TRBJ2-4, with TRBD1 as a possible D gene (5 bases). The CDR3 is 14 amino acids. V lost 4 bases and J 0 bases, leaving 7 bases between the germline ends. CDR1 and CDR2 (germline): MNHNS, SASEGT. CDR3 sequence: CASSVRVAKNIQYF. The CDR3 DNA is TGTGCCAGCAGTGTCAGGGTAGCCAAAAACATTCAGTACTTC.

The DNA for the CDR3 is TGTGCCAGCAGTGTAACAGGGCATTACAACGAGCAGTACTTC. It translates to CASSVTGHYNEQYF. The chain is built from TRBV6-1 and TRBJ2-7; TRBD1 might be the D (6 bases). The germline V gene has CDR1 MNHNS and CDR2 SASEGT. Between the trimmed V and J ends, which lost 4 bases and 5 bases, there was a span of 15 bases. The CDR3 is made up of 14 amino acids.

This chain links TRBV6-1 with TRBJ1-1; no definite D call. The ends were cut back, 2 bases at V and 6 bases at J, with 7 bases in the middle. The CDR3 consists of 12 residues. CDR1 is MNHNS, CDR2 SASEGT, per germline. The CDR3 is CASSEWSAEAFF. In nucleotides, the CDR3 is TGTGCCAGCAGTGAATGGTCAGCTGAAGCTTTCTTT.

This chain connects TRBV9 to TRBJ2-7, with 10 nucleotides matching TRBD2. The CDR3 loop spans 15 amino acids. Trimming removed 3 bases from V and 3 bases from J; junction bases left unmatched: 6. Germline CDR1 is SGDLS and CDR2 is YYNGEE. The CDR3 loop reads CASSGVAGGFYEQYF. CDR3 DNA: TGTGCCAGCAGCGGGGTAGCGGGAGGCTTCTACGAGCAGTACTTC.

J is TRBJ1-2 and V is TRBV6-1, with D tentatively TRBD1 (6 bases). CDR1 is MNHNS, CDR2 SASEGT, per germline. Trimming took 2 bases from V and 8 from J, leaving 9 bases between them. The CDR3 contains 12 residues. The CDR3 DNA reads as TGTGCCAGCAGTGAAACAGGGCGAGGCTACACCTTC. Its translation is CASSETGRGYTF.

The chain recombines TRBV11-2 with TRBJ2-1, with TRBD1 identical over 7 bases. CDR1 and CDR2 from the germline V gene are SGHAT and FQNNGV. The CDR3 loop spans 16 amino acids. V shed 5 bases, J shed 0 bases, and the junction held 7 bases outside the gene matches. The CDR3 reads CASSQRGDSSYNEQFF. The CDR3 DNA reads TGTGCCAGCAGCCAACGAGGGGACAGCTCCTACAATGAGCAGTTCTTC.

With respect to this clone: At one end the junction does not follow the germline gene, possibly because of a read error. The V gene is TRBV7-7, the J gene TRBJ2-7; D remains ambiguous. Germline V lookup: CDR1 SSHAT, CDR2 FNYEAQ (reference sequence). CDR3 length: 14 residues. The CDR3, as DNA: TGTGCTAGCAGCTTAAGCCTAGTGGGTAGCGAGCAGTACTTC. Its protein is CASSLSLVGSEQYF.

This clone was detected once. The chain uses TRBV7-8 and TRBJ2-7; 8 bases map to TRBD1. With V trimmed by 1 base and J by 7 bases, 6 bases remained unmatched. The length of the CDR3 is 14 residues. Looked up from germline, CDR1 is SGHVS and CDR2 is FQNEAQ. The CDR3 sequence is CASSLVQGAGEQYF. The CDR3 DNA reads as TGTGCCAGCAGCTTAGTCCAGGGGGCCGGGGAGCAGTACTTC.

This clone was detected a few times. The chain couples TRBV19 to TRBJ2-2; 8 nucleotides agree with TRBD1. Germline values: CDR1 LNHDA, CDR2 SQIVND (reference sequence). After removal of 8 bases from V and 6 bases from J, the junction contained 8 bases not matched to a gene. This CDR3 is 14 amino acids long. In DNA, the CDR3 is TGTGCCAGTGAACGTCAGGGGGCGCCCGGGGAGCTGTTTTTT. The encoded protein is CASERQGAPGELFF.

The chain employs TRBV11-1 and TRBJ1-4, with 9 bases lining up with TRBD1. Per the germline V gene, CDR1 is SGHAT and CDR2 is FQDESV (reference sequence). The CDR3 runs 15 residues. Germline trimming cut 3 bases from V and 4 bases from J; bases unmatched to any gene: 3. The CDR3 region is CASSFGTGSNEKLFF. DNA of the CDR3: TGTGCCAGCAGCTTTGGGACAGGGAGTAATGAAAAACTGTTTTTT.

CDR3 sequence reads: CASVSRMSTDRPRNTNEQYF. DNA for the CDR3: TGTGCCAGCGTGTCGAGAATGAGCACCGATCGGCCTAGAAATACTAACGAGCAGTACTTC. This chain links TRBV21-1 with TRBJ2-7; the DNA was not compared with TRBD2, the D call given in the table. TRBV21-1 is a pseudogene segment. This CDR3 spans 20 amino acids.

J is TRBJ1-2 and V is TRBV5-1, with TRBD1 matching 11 bases. This CDR3 contains 17 residues. Germline V CDR1 and CDR2: SGHRS, YFSETQ. With 1 base clipped from V and 3 bases from J, the junction kept 8 bases outside the gene matches. CDR3 amino acids: CASSLNMGQGDDYGYTF. For the CDR3, the DNA is TGCGCCAGCAGCTTGAATATGGGACAGGGGGACGACTATGGCTACACCTTC.

The chain joins TRBV18 to TRBJ1-2; D may be TRBD1 (6 bases). The ends were cut back, 2 bases at V and 6 bases at J, with 7 bases in the middle. Germline lookup yields CDR1 KGHSH and CDR2 LQKENI. This CDR3 has 12 amino acids. CDR3 residues: CASSPNRDGYTF. The CDR3 DNA reads as TGTGCCAGCTCACCAAACAGGGATGGCTACACCTTC.

The CDR3 spells CASSANGLGTQYF. CDR3 DNA: TGTGCCAGCAGTGCTAACGGGTTGGGTACGCAGTATTTT. The V and J genes are TRBV6-1 and TRBJ2-3; D uncertain. The germline gives CDR1 MNHNS, CDR2 SASEGT. The CDR3 is 13 residues long. V was pared by 4 bases and J by 8 bases, with 13 bases between.